This T cell receptor beta chain was recovered during a study of OX40 agonist ivuxolimab in advanced cancers. Method: immunoSEQ multiplex PCR; TCRdb's copy keeps in-frame clones and lacks some. Of 15,000 to 20,000 clones in the sample, approximately 86% are singletons; the top ten hold 0.6% to 0.7%. The CDR3 contains 13 residues. V lost 1 base, J lost 3 bases, and 7 bases lay in between. Germline V CDR1 and CDR2: SGHNT, YENEEA. Autoimmune disease history or systemic immunosuppression excluded patients. This sample comprised CD4+ or CD8+ T cells sorted from blood, obtained in a trial of the OX40 agonist ivuxolimab. The TCR sequence derives from an adult with an advanced solid tumor such as melanoma, head and neck, liver or kidney cancer. The V gene is TRBV11-3, the J gene TRBJ2-7, with D uncertain. Here the CDR3 DNA reads TGTGCCAGCAGCTTAGGTCTGGGCTACGAGCAGTACTTC. It translates to CASSLGLGYEQYF.